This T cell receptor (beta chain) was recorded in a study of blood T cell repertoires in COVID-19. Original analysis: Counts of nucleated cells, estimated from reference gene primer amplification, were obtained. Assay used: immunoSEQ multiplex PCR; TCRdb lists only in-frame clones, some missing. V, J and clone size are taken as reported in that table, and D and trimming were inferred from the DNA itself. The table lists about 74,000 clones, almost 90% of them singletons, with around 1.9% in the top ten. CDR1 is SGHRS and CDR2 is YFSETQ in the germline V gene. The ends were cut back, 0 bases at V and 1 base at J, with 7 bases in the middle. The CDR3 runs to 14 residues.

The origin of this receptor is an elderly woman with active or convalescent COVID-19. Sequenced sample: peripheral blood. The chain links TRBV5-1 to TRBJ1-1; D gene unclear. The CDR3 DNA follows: TGCGCCAGCAGCTTGGACAGTTCGAACACTGAAGCTTTCTTT. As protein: CASSLDSSNTEAFF.